Below, 29 T cell receptor beta chains from the same sample are listed, as sequenced in a study of shared clonotypes between healthy human individuals (dated by TCRdb to the early 2020s). To prepare the library, the immunoSEQ multiplex PCR assay was applied. Entries here come from immuneACCESS through TCRdb and include only in-frame sequences with V and J called. Some clones fail to appear in such tables; in the studies checked, an unresolved V gene covers under half of the shortfall, and the cause of the remainder is unknown. This sample is represented by about 560,000 clones; roughly four fifths of them were singletons. The leading ten clones occupy 12% of the sample. Sequencing was done on a sample of PBMCs. Receptors were obtained from a woman aged 35 to 49 in good health. Some clones in this sample may be carry-over from other donors' samples.

V and J are TRBV18 and TRBJ1-6; D may be TRBD1 (5 bases). Germline values: CDR1 KGHSH, CDR2 LQKENI. This CDR3 has 14 residues. V gave up 6 bases and J gave up 8 bases, with 14 bases separating them. The CDR3 region is CASSSDTGDSPLHF. In DNA, the CDR3 is TGTGCCAGCTCGTCCGACACGGGGGATTCACCCCTCCACTTT.

This chain links TRBV27 with TRBJ1-4; 7 nucleotides line up with TRBD1. Germline V gene sequence: CDR1 MNHEY, CDR2 SMNVEV (reference sequence). The CDR3 has 17 amino acids. Trimming removed 4 bases from V and 6 bases from J; junction bases left unmatched: 14. CDR3: CASSSPTHRGRYEKLFF. DNA of the CDR3: TGTGCCAGCAGTTCCCCGACCCACAGGGGAAGGTATGAAAAACTGTTTTTT.

This clone occurred a few times. The rearrangement links TRBV13 to TRBJ1-2, with 8 bases fitting TRBD1. CDR1 is PRHDT, CDR2 FYEKMQ, per germline (reference sequence). The CDR3 contains 14 residues. The V and J ends lost 4 bases and 7 bases, in that order; junction bases with no gene match: 8. This CDR3 reads CASSSRTGIGGYTF. The DNA for the CDR3 is TGTGCCAGCAGCTCAAGGACAGGGATAGGTGGCTACACCTTC. The whole variable domain, remainder taken from reference TRBV13 and TRBJ1-2, is AAGVIQSPRHLIKEKRETATLKCYPIPRHDTVYWYQQGPGQDPQFLISFYEKMQSDKGSIPDRFSAQQFSDYHSELNMSSLELGDSALYFCASSSRTGIGGYTFGSGTRLTVV.

This chain links TRBV7-2 with TRBJ2-7; the match to TRBD1 covers 8 bases. Germline CDR1 SGHTA, CDR2 FQGNSA. The CDR3 loop spans 16 amino acids. V lost 1 base to trimming and J lost 1 base; unmatched junction nucleotides: 6. The CDR3 nucleotides read TGTGCCAGCAGCTTAGTGGCAGGGGGCTCATCCTACGAGCAGTACTTC. Encoded protein: CASSLVAGGSSYEQYF.

The CDR3: CAIGPDRSEGAFF. In DNA form, the CDR3 reads TGTGCCATCGGTCCCGACAGATCCGAGGGAGCTTTCTTT. V and J are TRBV10-3 and TRBJ1-1; tentatively, D is TRBD1 (5 bases). Germline CDR1 and CDR2: ENHRY and SYGVKD. This CDR3 contains 13 residues. The V gene lost 8 bases and the J gene lost 10 bases, with 20 bases spanning the gap.

This clone was detected only once. The CDR3 protein is CASSITGGKVEQYF. CDR3 coding DNA: TGTGCCAGTAGTATAACAGGGGGAAAGGTCGAGCAGTACTTC. The gene calls are TRBV19 and TRBJ2-7; 8 nucleotides align to TRBD1. Germline lookup yields CDR1 LNHDA and CDR2 SQIVND (reference sequence). The CDR3 has 14 residues. J lost 6 bases, V lost 2 bases, and 6 bases had no gene match.

This clone appeared once. J is TRBJ2-1 and V is TRBV19; the D is unclear. V gave up 5 bases and J gave up 0 bases, with 11 bases separating them. The CDR3 loop spans 15 amino acids. The germline CDR1 and CDR2 sequences are LNHDA and SQIVND (reference sequence). Here the CDR3 DNA reads TGTGCCAGTAGTTTGGGATTCAGCTCCTACAATGAGCAGTTCTTC. Translated: CASSLGFSSYNEQFF.

The genes are TRBV29-1 and TRBJ1-4; a weak D match, TRBD1 (6 bases). The CDR3 runs to 13 residues. CDR1 SQVTM and CDR2 ANQGSEA come from the germline V gene. Trimming stripped 4 bases from V and 8 bases from J, with 14 bases between. The CDR3 here is CSVGWGAGEKLFF. The CDR3, as DNA: TGCAGCGTTGGATGGGGGGCAGGGGAAAAACTGTTTTTT.

V and J are TRBV27 and TRBJ1-2; 9 bases fit TRBD1. The V segment lost 6 bases and the J segment 8 bases; nucleotides outside the gene matches: 7. Germline CDR1 MNHEY, CDR2 SMNVEV (reference sequence). There are 13 residues in the CDR3. The CDR3 sequence is CASSPNRGQGYTF. The CDR3 region has the DNA TGTGCCAGCAGCCCCAACAGGGGGCAAGGCTACACCTTC.

This chain connects TRBV7-8 to TRBJ2-1; D is ambiguous. Trimming left V 5 bases short and J 7 bases short, with 18 bases between. The V gene's germline CDR1 is SGHVS and CDR2 FQNEAQ. The CDR3 is 15 residues long. CDR3 nucleotide sequence: TGTGCCAGCAGCGCGACGGATATGGTGAAGAATGAGCAGTTCTTC. It codes for CASSATDMVKNEQFF.

The genes are TRBV5-4 and TRBJ1-1; D call uncertain. CDR1 is SGHNT and CDR2 is YYREEE in the germline V gene (reference sequence). There are 10 residues in the CDR3. V lost 2 bases and J lost 6, with 2 bases in between. The CDR3 protein is CASSFSEAFF. The CDR3 DNA follows: TGTGCCAGCAGCTTCTCTGAAGCTTTCTTT.

This clone has at least ten counts. The sample holds other DNA sequences that translate to the same CDR3. CDR3 sequence (DNA): TGTGCCAGCTCACCACCGCCGAACACCGGGGAGCTGTTTTTT. As protein: CASSPPPNTGELFF. The chain employs TRBV18 and TRBJ2-2; D not resolved. Germline V gene data show CDR1 as KGHSH and CDR2 as LQKENI. V was cut by 0 bases and J by 0 bases, with 2 bases left in between. The CDR3 runs 14 residues.

The J gene is TRBJ1-1, the V gene TRBV5-1; D may be TRBD1 (6 bases). Trimming left V 2 bases short and J 1 base short, with 12 bases between. This CDR3 region has 15 residues. CDR1 is SGHRS, CDR2 YFSETQ, per germline. CDR3 coding DNA: TGCGCCAGCAGCTTCACAGGGCTAGGGAACACTGAAGCTTTCTTT. Its protein is CASSFTGLGNTEAFF.

The chain couples TRBV4-1 to TRBJ1-3; D is ambiguous. The CDR3 sequence is 16 residues long. Between the trimmed V and J ends, which lost 2 bases and 0 bases, there was a span of 11 bases. CDR1 is MGHRA and CDR2 is YSYEKL in the germline V gene. Here the CDR3 reads CASSQLDGSSGNTIYF. DNA of the CDR3: TGCGCCAGCAGCCAACTGGACGGGAGCTCTGGAAACACCATATATTTT.

The rearrangement joins TRBV9 to TRBJ2-7; D remains ambiguous. Per the germline V gene, CDR1 is SGDLS and CDR2 is YYNGEE. The CDR3 contains 15 residues. The V and J ends lost 4 bases and 2 bases respectively, with 16 bases between them. The CDR3 DNA reads TGTGCCAGCAGCCCAAGGAGTAACCCCACCTACGAGCAGTACTTC. It specifies CASSPRSNPTYEQYF.

The DNA of the CDR3 is TGTGCCAGCAGCTTGACAGGGTCGAGGACTGAAGCTTTCTTT. This encodes CASSLTGSRTEAFF. This chain joins TRBV11-3 and TRBJ1-1; 7 bases map to TRBD1. This CDR3 is 14 amino acids long. In germline, CDR1 is SGHNT, CDR2 YENEEA. Trimming at V came to 3 bases and at J to 5 bases, leaving 6 bases not matched to a gene.

Here the CDR3 reads CASSAGIRGNQPQHF. The CDR3 nucleotides are TGTGCCAGCAGCGCGGGCATCAGGGGCAATCAGCCCCAGCATTTT. The rearrangement uses TRBV5-5 and TRBJ1-5; a weak D match, TRBD1 (5 bases). The V gene's germline CDR1 is SGHKS and CDR2 YYEKEE (reference sequence). The CDR3 loop spans 15 amino acids. V was pared by 4 bases and J by 2 bases, with 13 bases between.

The rearrangement links TRBV9 to TRBJ2-5; 12 bases agree with TRBD2. Trimming removed 4 bases from V and 3 bases from J; junction bases left unmatched: 4. The CDR3 covers 15 residues. Germline CDR1 and CDR2: SGDLS and YYNGEE. CDR3: CASSHRTSGEETQYF. CDR3 bases: TGTGCCAGCAGCCACCGGACTAGCGGGGAAGAGACCCAGTACTTC.

This chain connects TRBV27 to TRBJ1-2; 9 bases are a match to TRBD1. The CDR3 is 15 residues long. Germline V gene sequence: CDR1 MNHEY, CDR2 SMNVEV (reference sequence). The V and J ends lost 3 bases and 8 bases, in that order; junction bases with no gene match: 10. The CDR3 spells CASSFGTGREGGYTF. The DNA of the CDR3 is TGTGCCAGCAGTTTTGGGACAGGGCGAGAGGGAGGCTACACCTTC.

Only one count was recorded for this clone. This chain links TRBV15 with TRBJ1-3, with D possibly being TRBD1 (5 bases). The CDR3 is 17 residues long. CDR1 and CDR2 from the germline V gene are LNHNV and YYDKDF (reference sequence). V was trimmed by 0 bases and J by 0 bases, leaving 12 bases between them. The CDR3 sequence: CATSRDMGGNSGNTIYF. In nucleotides, the CDR3 is TGTGCCACCAGCAGAGATATGGGGGGGAACTCTGGAAACACCATATATTTT.

The chain joins TRBV5-1 to TRBJ2-1; TRBD2 matches at 15 bases. The V and J ends lost 8 bases and 3 bases, in that order; junction bases with no gene match: 6. The CDR3 covers 16 residues. Germline V gene data show CDR1 as SGHRS and CDR2 as YFSETQ. DNA of the CDR3: TGCGCCAGTGGACTAGCGGGAGGGTTTGGCTACAATGAGCAGTTCTTC. This gives the protein CASGLAGGFGYNEQFF.

This CDR3 reads CASSQEGQRASTDTQYF. The CDR3 coding sequence is TGCGCCAGCAGCCAAGAGGGGCAGCGGGCCAGCACAGATACGCAGTATTTT. The chain carries TRBV4-1 and TRBJ2-3; tentatively, D is TRBD2 (6 bases). Trimming stripped 0 bases from V and 0 bases from J, with 13 bases between. CDR1 and CDR2 from the germline V gene are MGHRA and YSYEKL. CDR3 length equals 17 residues.

The V call is TRBV10-3, the J call TRBJ2-2; 14 bases line up with TRBD2. The J segment lost 4 bases and the V segment lost 6 bases, leaving 7 bases of the junction unmatched. The CDR3 is 17 residues long. Looked up from germline, CDR1 is ENHRY and CDR2 is SYGVKD. Here the CDR3 reads CAIRTGLAGVCTGELFF. DNA for the CDR3: TGTGCCATCAGGACGGGACTAGCGGGAGTATGCACCGGGGAGCTGTTTTTT.

V usage is TRBV7-2 and J usage is TRBJ2-1; 7 nucleotides agree with TRBD2. The CDR3 consists of 16 residues. V was clipped by 7 bases and J by 7 bases; unmatched bases: 16. Germline CDR1 is SGHTA and CDR2 is FQGNSA. CDR3 sequence reads: CASTTAGVGGLNEQFF. In DNA, the CDR3 is TGTGCCAGCACCACCGCCGGGGTCGGGGGGTTAAATGAGCAGTTCTTC.

Note on this clone: Other DNA sequences of this sample code for an identical CDR3. The gene calls are TRBV5-1 and TRBJ2-7; TRBD1 is a possible D gene (7 bases). Per the germline V gene, CDR1 is SGHRS and CDR2 is YFSETQ. Trimming pared 1 base from V and 4 bases from J, leaving 12 bases between. This CDR3 contains 14 residues. CDR3 sequence reads: CASSLRQGGYEQYF. CDR3 nucleotide sequence: TGCGCCAGCAGCTTGAGGCAGGGGGGATACGAGCAGTACTTC.

This clone appeared many times. The chain combines TRBV11-2 with TRBJ2-1, with TRBD1 identical over 7 bases. The CDR3 length is 15 residues. Unmatched junction bases numbered 7, after V lost 5 bases and J lost 3 bases. Germline V CDR1 and CDR2: SGHAT, FQNNGV. In DNA, the CDR3 is TGTGCCAGCAGCGTCGCTACAGGGGACTACAATGAGCAGTTCTTC. It codes for CASSVATGDYNEQFF.

This chain uses TRBV4-2 with TRBJ1-1, with D possibly matching TRBD1 (5 bases). The V gene's germline CDR1 is LGHNA and CDR2 YNFKEQ. The germline V and J ends were trimmed by 0 bases and 2 bases, with 10 bases remaining between them. This CDR3 has 15 amino acids. The CDR3 region has the DNA TGTGCCAGCAGCCAAGAAGAGAGGACAAACACTGAAGCTTTCTTT. Encoded protein: CASSQEERTNTEAFF.

V and J are TRBV27 and TRBJ1-2, with 9 bases lining up with TRBD1. This CDR3 comprises 15 residues. Trimming at V came to 7 bases and at J to 5 bases, leaving 11 bases not matched to a gene. Germline lookup yields CDR1 MNHEY and CDR2 SMNVEV (reference sequence). CDR3 coding DNA: TGTGCCAGCACCCAAACAGGGGGCGCGGGATATGGCTACACCTTC. Encoded protein: CASTQTGGAGYGYTF.

A word on this clone: The identical CDR3 is also encoded by other nucleotide sequences in the sample. The CDR3 reads CASSLAGEYNEQFF. The CDR3 DNA follows: TGTGCCAGCAGTTTGGCAGGGGAGTACAATGAGCAGTTCTTC. The V call is TRBV28, the J call TRBJ2-1; tentatively, D is TRBD1 (6 bases). This CDR3 contains 14 residues. The germline V gene has CDR1 MDHEN and CDR2 SYDVKM. V was clipped by 3 bases and J by 4 bases, with 10 bases between them.